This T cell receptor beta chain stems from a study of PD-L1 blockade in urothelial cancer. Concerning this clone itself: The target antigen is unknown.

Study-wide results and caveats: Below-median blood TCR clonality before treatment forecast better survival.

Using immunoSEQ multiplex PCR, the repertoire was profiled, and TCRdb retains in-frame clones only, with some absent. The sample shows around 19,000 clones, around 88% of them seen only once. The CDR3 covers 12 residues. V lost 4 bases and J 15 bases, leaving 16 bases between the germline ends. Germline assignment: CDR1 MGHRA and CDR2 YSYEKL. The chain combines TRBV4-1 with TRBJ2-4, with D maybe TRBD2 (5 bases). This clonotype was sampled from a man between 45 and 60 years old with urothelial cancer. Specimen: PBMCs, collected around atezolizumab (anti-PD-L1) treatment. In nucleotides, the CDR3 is TGCGCCAGCAGCCTCCCCGGCAGAGGGTTGTACTTC. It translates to CASSLPGRGLYF.